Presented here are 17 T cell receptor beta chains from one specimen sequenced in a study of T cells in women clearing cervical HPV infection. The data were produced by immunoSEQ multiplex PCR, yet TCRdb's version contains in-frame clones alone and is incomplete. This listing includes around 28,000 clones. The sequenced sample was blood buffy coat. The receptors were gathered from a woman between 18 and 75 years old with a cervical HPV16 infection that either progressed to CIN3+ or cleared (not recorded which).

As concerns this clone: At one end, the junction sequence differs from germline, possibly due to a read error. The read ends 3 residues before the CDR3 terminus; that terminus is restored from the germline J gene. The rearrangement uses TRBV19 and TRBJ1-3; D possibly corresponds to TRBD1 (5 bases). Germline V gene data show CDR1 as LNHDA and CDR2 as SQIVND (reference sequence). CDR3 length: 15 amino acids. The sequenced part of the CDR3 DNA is TGTGCCAGTAGTTCCCTTGGGGACTCTGGAAACACG. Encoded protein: CASSSLGDSGNT. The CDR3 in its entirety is CASSSLGDSGNTIYF.

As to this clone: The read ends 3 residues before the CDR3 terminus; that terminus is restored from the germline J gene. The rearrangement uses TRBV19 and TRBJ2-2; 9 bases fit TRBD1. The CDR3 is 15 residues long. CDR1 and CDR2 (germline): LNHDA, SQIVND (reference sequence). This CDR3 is CASSTTGGRDSPLFF. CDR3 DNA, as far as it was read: TGTGCCAGTAGTACCACAGGGGGCCGGGATTCACCG. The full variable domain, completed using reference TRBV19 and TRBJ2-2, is DGGITQSPKYLFRKEGQNVTLSCEQNLNHDAMYWYRQDPGQGLRLIYYSQIVNDFQKGDIAEGYSVSREKKESFPLTVTSAQKNPTAFYLCASSTTGGRDSPLFFGEGSRLTVL.

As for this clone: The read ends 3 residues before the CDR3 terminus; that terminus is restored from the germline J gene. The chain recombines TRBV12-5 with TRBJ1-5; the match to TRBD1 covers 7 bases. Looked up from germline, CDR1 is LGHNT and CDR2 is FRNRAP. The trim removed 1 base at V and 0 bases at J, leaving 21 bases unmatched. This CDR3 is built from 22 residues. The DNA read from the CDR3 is TGTGCTAGTGGTTTGGCCCGACAGGGTGGGGGGTTTCGAGGGTATAGCAATCAGCCC. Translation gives CASGLARQGGGFRGYSNQP. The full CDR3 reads CASGLARQGGGFRGYSNQPQHF.

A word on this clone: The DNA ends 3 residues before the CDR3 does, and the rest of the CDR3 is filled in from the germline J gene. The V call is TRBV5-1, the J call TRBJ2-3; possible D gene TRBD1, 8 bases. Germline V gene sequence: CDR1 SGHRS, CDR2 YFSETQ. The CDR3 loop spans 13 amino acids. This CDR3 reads CASSEQGGETQYF. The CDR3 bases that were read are TGCGCCAGCAGCGAACAGGGGGGGGAGACG.

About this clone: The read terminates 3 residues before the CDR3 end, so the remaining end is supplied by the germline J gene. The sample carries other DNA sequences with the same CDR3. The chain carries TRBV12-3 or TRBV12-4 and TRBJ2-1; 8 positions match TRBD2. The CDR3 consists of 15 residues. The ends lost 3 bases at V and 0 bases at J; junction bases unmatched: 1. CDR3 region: CASSLAGGSYNEQFF. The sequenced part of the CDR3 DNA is TGTGCCAGCAGTTTGGCGGGGGGCTCCTACAATGAG.

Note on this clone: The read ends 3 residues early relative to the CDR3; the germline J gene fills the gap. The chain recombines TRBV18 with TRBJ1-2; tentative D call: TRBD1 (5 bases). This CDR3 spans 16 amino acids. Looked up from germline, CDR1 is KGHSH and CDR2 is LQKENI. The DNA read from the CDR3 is TGTGCCAGCTCACCCCAGAGCGGGGGAACGGACAATGAC. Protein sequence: CASSPQSGGTDND. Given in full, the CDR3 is CASSPQSGGTDNDYTF.

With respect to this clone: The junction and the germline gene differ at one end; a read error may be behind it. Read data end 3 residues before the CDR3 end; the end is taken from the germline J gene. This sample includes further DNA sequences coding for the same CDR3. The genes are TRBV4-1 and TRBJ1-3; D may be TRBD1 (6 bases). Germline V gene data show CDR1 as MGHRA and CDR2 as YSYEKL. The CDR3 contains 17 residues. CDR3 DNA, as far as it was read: TGCGCCAGCAGCCGCCTGGGGGCAGGGACATCTGGAAACACA. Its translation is CASSRLGAGTSGNT. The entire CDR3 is CASSRLGAGTSGNTIYF.

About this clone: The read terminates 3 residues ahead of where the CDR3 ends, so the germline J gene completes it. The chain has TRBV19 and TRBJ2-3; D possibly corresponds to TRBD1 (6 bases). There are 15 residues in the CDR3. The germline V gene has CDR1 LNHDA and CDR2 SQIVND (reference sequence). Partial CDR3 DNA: TGTGCCAGTAGTATCGGCAGGGGCCTACATCAGCCG. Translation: CASSIGRGLHQP. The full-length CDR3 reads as CASSIGRGLHQPQYF.

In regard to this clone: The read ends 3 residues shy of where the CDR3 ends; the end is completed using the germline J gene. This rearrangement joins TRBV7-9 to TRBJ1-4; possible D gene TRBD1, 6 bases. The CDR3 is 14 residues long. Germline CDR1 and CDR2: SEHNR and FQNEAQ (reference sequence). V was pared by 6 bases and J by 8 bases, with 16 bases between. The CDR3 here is CASSPTGPSEKLFF. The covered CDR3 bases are TGTGCCAGCAGTCCTACAGGGCCAAGCGAAAAA.

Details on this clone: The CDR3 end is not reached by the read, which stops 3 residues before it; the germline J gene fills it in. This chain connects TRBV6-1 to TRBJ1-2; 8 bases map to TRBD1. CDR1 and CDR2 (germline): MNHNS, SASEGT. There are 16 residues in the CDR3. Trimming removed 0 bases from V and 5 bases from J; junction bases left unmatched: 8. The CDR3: CASSEAHGQGVYGYTF. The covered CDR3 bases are TGTGCCAGCAGTGAAGCTCACGGACAGGGAGTTTATGGC.

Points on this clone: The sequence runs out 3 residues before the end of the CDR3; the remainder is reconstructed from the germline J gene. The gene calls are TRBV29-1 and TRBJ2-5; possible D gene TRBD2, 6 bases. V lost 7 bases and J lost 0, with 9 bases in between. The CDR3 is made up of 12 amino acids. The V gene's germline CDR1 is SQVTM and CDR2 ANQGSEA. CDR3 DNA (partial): TGCAGCGGGGGGGACCACCAAGAGACC. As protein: CSGGDHQET. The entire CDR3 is CSGGDHQETQYF.

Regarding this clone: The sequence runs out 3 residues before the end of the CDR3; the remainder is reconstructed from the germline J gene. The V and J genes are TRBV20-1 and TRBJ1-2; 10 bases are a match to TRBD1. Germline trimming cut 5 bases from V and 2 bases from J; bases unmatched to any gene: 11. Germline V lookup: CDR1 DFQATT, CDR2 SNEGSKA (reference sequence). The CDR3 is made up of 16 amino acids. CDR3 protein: CSAPPGTGEANYGYTF. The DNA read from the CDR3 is TGCAGTGCTCCTCCCGGGACAGGGGAGGCAAACTATGGC.

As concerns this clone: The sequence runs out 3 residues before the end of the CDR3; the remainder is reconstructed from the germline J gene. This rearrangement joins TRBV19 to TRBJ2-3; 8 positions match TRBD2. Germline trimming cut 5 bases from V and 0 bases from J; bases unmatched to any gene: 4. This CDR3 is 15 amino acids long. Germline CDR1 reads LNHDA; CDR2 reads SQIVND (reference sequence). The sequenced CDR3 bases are TGTGCCAGTAGTTGGATAGCGGGGAGCACAGATACG. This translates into CASSWIAGSTDT. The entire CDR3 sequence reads CASSWIAGSTDTQYF.

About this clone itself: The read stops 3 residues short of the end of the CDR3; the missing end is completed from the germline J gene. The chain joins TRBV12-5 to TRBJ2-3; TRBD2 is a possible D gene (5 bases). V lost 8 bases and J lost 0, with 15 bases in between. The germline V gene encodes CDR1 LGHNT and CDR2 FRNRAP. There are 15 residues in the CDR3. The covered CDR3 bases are TGTGCTAGTAATTTAGGACTTACTAGCACAGATACG. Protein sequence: CASNLGLTSTDT. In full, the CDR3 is CASNLGLTSTDTQYF.

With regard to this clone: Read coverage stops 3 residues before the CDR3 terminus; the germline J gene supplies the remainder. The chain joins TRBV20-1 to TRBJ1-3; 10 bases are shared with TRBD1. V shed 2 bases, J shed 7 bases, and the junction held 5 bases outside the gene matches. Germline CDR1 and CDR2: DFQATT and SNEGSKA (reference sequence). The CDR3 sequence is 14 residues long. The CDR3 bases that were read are TGCAGTGCTAGAAAGGGACAGGGGACGAACACC. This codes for CSARKGQGTNT. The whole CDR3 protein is CSARKGQGTNTIYF.

The CDR3: CASLQRPGVQETQYF. The covered CDR3 bases are TGTGCCAGCCTACAGAGGCCAGGAGTCCAAGAGACG. The chain couples TRBV7-8 to TRBJ2-3; D is uncertain. Read data end 3 residues before the CDR3 end; the end is taken from the germline J gene. Germline CDR1 reads SGHVS; CDR2 reads FQNEAQ. The CDR3 runs 15 residues.

CDR3 DNA, as far as it was read: TGTGCCAGCGCTTACATAGCGGAGGGCACG. Its translation is CASAYIAEGT. The complete CDR3 sequence is CASAYIAEGTQYF. This rearrangement joins TRBV2 to TRBJ2-3, with a weak D call TRBD2 (6 bases). Coverage ceases 3 residues before the CDR3 finishes, and the germline J gene fills in the end. Germline V lookup: CDR1 SNHLY, CDR2 FYNNEI. This CDR3 spans 13 amino acids.